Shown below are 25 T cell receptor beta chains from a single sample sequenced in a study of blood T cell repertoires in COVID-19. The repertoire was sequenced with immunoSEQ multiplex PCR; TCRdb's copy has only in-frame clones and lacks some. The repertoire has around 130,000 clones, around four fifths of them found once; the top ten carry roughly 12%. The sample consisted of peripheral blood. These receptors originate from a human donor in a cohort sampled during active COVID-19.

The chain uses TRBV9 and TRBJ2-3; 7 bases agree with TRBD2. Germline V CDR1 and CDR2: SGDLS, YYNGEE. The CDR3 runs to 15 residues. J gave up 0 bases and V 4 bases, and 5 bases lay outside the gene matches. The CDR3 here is CASSPSGGSTDTQYF. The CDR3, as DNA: TGTGCCAGCAGCCCTTCGGGAGGTAGCACAGATACGCAGTATTTT.

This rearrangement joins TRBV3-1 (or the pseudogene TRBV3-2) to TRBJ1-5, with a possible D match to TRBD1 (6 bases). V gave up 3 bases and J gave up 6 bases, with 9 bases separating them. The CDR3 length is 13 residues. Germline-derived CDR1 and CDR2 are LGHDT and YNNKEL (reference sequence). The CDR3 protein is CASSQGQSQPQHF. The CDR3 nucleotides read TGTGCCAGCAGCCAGGGACAAAGTCAGCCCCAGCATTTT.

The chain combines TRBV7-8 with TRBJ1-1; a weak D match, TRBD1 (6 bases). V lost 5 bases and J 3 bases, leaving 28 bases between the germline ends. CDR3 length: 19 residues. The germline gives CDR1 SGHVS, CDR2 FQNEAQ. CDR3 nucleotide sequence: TGTGCCAGCAGCCCCCGGCAGGGGTGGGGAATAAAGGGGTACACTGAAGCTTTCTTT. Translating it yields CASSPRQGWGIKGYTEAFF.

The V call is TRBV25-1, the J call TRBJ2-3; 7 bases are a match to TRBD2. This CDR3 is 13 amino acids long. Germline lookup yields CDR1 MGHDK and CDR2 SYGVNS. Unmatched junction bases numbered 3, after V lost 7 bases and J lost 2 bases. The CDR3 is CASMGDYTDTQYF. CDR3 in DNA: TGTGCCAGCATGGGGGACTACACAGATACGCAGTATTTT.

CDR3 in DNA: TGTGCCAGCAGCTTTGGACAGGGGACCTACGAGCAGTACTTC. Its protein product is CASSFGQGTYEQYF. This chain joins TRBV5-6 and TRBJ2-7; 9 bases are shared with TRBD1. This CDR3 is built from 14 residues. Germline V gene data show CDR1 as SGHDT and CDR2 as YYEEEE. Trimming cost V 2 bases and J 2 bases; bases outside gene matches: 2. The complete variable domain, with remaining parts taken from reference TRBV5-6 and TRBJ2-7, reads DAGVTQSPTHLIKTRGQQVTLRCSPKSGHDTVSWYQQALGQGPQFIFQYYEEEERQRGNFPDRFSGHQFPNYSSELNVNALLLGDSALYLCASSFGQGTYEQYFGPGTRLTVT.

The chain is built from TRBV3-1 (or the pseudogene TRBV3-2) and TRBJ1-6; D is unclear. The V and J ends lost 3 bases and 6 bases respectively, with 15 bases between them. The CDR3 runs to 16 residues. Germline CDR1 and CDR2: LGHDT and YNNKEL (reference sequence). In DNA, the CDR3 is TGTGCCAGCAGCCACAACACGGCGGGGTTTAATTCACCCCTCCACTTT. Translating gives CASSHNTAGFNSPLHF.

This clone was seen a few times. The CDR3 nucleotides read TGTGCCAGCAGCCCACTACAGGGGTTCGATGAGCAGTTCTTC. Its protein is CASSPLQGFDEQFF. The chain links TRBV3-1 (or the pseudogene TRBV3-2) to TRBJ2-1; 7 bases fit TRBD1. CDR3 size: 14 residues. V trimming: 4 bases; J trimming: 8 bases; junction bases outside the gene matches: 8. Germline V gene sequence: CDR1 LGHDT, CDR2 YNNKEL (reference sequence).

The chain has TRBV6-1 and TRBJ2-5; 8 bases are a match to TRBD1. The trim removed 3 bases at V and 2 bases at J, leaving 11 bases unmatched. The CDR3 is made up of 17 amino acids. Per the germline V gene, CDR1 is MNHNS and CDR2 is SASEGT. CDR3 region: CASSDFPGTGPQETQYF. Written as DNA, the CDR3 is TGTGCCAGCAGTGATTTCCCCGGGACAGGACCTCAAGAGACCCAGTACTTC.

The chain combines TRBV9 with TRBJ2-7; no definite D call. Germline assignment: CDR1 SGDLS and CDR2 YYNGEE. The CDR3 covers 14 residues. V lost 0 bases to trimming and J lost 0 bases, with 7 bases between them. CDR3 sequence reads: CASSVGISSYEQYF. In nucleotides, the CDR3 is TGTGCCAGCAGCGTAGGCATCAGCTCCTACGAGCAGTACTTC. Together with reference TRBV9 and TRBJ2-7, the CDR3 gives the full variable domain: DSGVTQTPKHLITATGQRVTLRCSPRSGDLSVYWYQQSLDQGLQFLIQYYNGEERAKGNILERFSAQQFPDLHSELNLSSLELGDSALYFCASSVGISSYEQYFGPGTRLTVT.

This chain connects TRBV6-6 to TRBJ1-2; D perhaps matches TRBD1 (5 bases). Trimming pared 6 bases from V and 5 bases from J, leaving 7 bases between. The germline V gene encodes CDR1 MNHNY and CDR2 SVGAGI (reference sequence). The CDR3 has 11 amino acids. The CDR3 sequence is CASSDSYGYTF. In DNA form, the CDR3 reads TGTGCCAGCAGCGACAGTTATGGCTACACCTTC.

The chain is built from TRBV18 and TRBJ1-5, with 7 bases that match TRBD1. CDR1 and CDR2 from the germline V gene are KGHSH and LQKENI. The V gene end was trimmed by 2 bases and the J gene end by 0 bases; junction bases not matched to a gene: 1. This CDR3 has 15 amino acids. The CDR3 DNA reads TGTGCCAGCTCACCAGAGGGGGCTAGCAATCAGCCCCAGCATTTT. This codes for CASSPEGASNQPQHF.

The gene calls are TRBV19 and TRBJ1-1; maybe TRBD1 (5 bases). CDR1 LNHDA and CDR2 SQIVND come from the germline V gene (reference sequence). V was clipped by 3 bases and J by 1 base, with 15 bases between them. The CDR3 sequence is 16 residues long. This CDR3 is CASSMGGRGRNTEAFF. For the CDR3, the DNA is TGTGCCAGTAGTATGGGGGGGAGAGGGAGGAACACTGAAGCTTTCTTT.

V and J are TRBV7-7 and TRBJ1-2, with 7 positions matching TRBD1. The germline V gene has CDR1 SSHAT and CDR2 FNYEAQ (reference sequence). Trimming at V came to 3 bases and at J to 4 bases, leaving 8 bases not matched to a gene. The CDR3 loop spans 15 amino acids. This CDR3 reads CASSFLSGQIYGYTF. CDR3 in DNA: TGTGCCAGCAGCTTCCTGTCGGGACAGATCTATGGCTACACCTTC.

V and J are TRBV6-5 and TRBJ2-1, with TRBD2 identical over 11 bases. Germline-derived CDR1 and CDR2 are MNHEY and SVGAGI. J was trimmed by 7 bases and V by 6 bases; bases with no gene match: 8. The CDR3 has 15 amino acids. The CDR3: CASRKPGLAVNEQFF. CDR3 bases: TGTGCCAGCAGGAAACCGGGACTAGCGGTTAATGAGCAGTTCTTC.

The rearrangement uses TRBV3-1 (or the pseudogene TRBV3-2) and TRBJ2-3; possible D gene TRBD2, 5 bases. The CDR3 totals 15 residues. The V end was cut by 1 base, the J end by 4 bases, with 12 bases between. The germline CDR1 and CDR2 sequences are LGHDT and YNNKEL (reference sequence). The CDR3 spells CASSQGQRAADTQYF. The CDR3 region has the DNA TGTGCCAGCAGCCAAGGTCAGAGGGCGGCAGATACGCAGTATTTT.

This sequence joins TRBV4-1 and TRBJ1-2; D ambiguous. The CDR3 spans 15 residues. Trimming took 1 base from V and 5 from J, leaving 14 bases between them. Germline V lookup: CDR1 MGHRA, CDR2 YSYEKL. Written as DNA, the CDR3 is TGCGCCAGCAGCCAAGGGGAGACGCTAGGTTATGGCTACACCTTC. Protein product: CASSQGETLGYGYTF.

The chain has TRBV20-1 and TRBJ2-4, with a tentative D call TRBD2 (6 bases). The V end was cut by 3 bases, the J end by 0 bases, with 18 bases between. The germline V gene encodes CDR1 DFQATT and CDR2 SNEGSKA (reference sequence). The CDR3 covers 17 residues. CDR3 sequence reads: CSASGSGAPLAKNIQYF. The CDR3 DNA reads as TGCAGTGCTAGTGGTAGCGGAGCCCCTTTAGCCAAAAACATTCAGTACTTC.

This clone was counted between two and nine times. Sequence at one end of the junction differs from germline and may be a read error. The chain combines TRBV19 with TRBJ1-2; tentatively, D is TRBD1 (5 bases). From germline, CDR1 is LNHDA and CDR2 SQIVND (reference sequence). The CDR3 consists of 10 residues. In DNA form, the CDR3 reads TGTGCCAGTAGTGCGGGGACGTGCATCTTC. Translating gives CASSAGTCIF.

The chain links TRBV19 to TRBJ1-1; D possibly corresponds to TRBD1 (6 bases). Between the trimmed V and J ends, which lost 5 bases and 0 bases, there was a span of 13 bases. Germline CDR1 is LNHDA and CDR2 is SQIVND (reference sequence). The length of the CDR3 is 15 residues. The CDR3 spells CASSPAGQMNTEAFF. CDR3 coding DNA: TGTGCCAGTAGTCCAGCAGGACAGATGAACACTGAAGCTTTCTTT.

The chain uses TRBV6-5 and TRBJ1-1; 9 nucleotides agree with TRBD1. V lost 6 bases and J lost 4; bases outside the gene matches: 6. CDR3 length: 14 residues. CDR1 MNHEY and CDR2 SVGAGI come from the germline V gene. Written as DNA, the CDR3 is TGTGCCAGCAGCCGGGGGACAGGGCCCACTGAAGCTTTCTTT. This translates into CASSRGTGPTEAFF.

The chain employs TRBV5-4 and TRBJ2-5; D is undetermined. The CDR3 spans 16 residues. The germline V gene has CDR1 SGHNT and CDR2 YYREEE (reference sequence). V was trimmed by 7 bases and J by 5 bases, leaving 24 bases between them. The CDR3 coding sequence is TGTGCCAGCTCGCCCCAGGTTACGAACCCTAAGGAGACCCAGTACTTC. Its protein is CASSPQVTNPKETQYF.

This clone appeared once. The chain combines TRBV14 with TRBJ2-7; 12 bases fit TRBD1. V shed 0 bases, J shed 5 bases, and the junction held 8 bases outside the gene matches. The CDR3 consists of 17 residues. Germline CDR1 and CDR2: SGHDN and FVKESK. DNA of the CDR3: TGTGCCAGCAGCCAAGATCGAGGGACAGGGGGCCGGAACGAGCAGTACTTC. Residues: CASSQDRGTGGRNEQYF. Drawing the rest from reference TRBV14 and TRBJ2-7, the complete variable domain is EAGVTQFPSHSVIEKGQTVTLRCDPISGHDNLYWYRRVMGKEIKFLLHFVKESKQDESGMPNNRFLAERTGGTYSTLKVQPAELEDSGVYFCASSQDRGTGGRNEQYFGPGTRLTVT.

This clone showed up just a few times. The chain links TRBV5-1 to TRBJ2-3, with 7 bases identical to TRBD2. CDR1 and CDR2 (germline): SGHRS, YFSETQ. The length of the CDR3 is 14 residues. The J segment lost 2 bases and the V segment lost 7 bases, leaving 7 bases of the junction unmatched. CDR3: CASGGSGDTDTQYF. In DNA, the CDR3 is TGCGCCAGCGGTGGCAGCGGGGACACAGATACGCAGTATTTT.

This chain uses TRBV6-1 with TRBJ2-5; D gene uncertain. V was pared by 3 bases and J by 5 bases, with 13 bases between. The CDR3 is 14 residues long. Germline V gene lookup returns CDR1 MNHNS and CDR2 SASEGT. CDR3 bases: TGTGCCAGCAGTGATTTTTCGTCCGCGGAGACCCAGTACTTC. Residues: CASSDFSSAETQYF.

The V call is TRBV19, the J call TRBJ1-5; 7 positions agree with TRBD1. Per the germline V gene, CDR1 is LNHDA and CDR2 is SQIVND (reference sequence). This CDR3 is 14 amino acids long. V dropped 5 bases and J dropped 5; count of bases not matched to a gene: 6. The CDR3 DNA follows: TGTGCCAGTAGTCTCCAGGGGGGATATCAGCCCCAGCATTTT. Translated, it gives CASSLQGGYQPQHF.